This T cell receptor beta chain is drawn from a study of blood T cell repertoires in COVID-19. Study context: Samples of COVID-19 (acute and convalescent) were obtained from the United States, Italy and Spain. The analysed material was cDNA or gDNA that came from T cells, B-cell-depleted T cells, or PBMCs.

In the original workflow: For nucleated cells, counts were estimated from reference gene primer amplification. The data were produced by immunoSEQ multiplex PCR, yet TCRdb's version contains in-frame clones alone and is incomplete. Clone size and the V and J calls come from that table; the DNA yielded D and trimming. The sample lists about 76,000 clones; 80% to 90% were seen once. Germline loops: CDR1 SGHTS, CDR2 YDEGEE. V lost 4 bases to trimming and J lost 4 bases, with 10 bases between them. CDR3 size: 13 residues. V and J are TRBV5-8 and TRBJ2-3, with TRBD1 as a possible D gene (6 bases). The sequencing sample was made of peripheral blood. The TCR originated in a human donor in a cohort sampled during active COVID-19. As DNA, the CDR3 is TGTGCCAGCAGCCCACAGGGTCCAGATACGCAGTATTTT. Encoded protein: CASSPQGPDTQYF.